This entry lists 32 T cell receptor beta chains sequenced from one sample in a study of CD8 T cells in Susac syndrome. About 0.5 to 1 ug RNA was reverse transcribed with random hexamers. From the immunoSEQ multiplex PCR reads, TCRdb called clonotypes with MiXCR, one entry per CDR3 protein. The sample has about 300,000 distinct CDR3 sequences, around 92% seen once. Source material: CD4+ T cells from PBMCs. Receptors were obtained from a human donor with multiple sclerosis.

The chain carries TRBV11-2 and TRBJ2-1, with 14 bases identical to TRBD2. The CDR3 covers 18 residues. V was pared by 3 bases and J by 6 bases, with 10 bases of the junction left unmatched. The germline gives CDR1 SGHAT, CDR2 FQNNGV. CDR3 sequence (DNA): TGTGCCAGCAGCTTCCGTCTCGCCGGGACTAGCGGGAGCAATGAGCAGTTCTTC. This gives the protein CASSFRLAGTSGSNEQFF.

CDR3 nucleotide sequence: TGTGCCAGCAGCCAAGTGAACTATGGCTACACCTTC. Protein product: CASSQVNYGYTF. The chain couples TRBV9 to TRBJ1-2; D is undetermined. The length of the CDR3 is 12 residues. Trimming removed 4 bases from V and 2 bases from J, with 6 bases in between. Germline CDR1 reads SGDLS; CDR2 reads YYNGEE.

DNA for the CDR3: TGTGCCAGCAGCAACGGACAGGGCAGGGGGAACACTGAAGCTTTCTTT. It yields the protein CASSNGQGRGNTEAFF. The rearrangement links TRBV9 to TRBJ1-1; TRBD1 matches 8 bases. V lost 4 bases, J lost 1 base, and 9 bases stayed unmatched. The germline V gene has CDR1 SGDLS and CDR2 YYNGEE. This CDR3 is built from 16 residues.

This clonotype was observed a few times. The rearrangement uses TRBV9 and TRBJ2-5, with 9 nucleotides matching TRBD1. Looked up from germline, CDR1 is SGDLS and CDR2 is YYNGEE. This CDR3 has 16 amino acids. V was pared by 3 bases and J by 2 bases, with 8 bases of the junction left unmatched. The CDR3 sequence is CASSATGTGSQETQYF. The DNA for the CDR3 is TGTGCCAGCAGCGCCACCGGGACAGGGAGTCAAGAGACCCAGTACTTC. Complete variable domain (other parts from reference TRBV9 and TRBJ2-5): DSGVTQTPKHLITATGQRVTLRCSPRSGDLSVYWYQQSLDQGLQFLIQYYNGEERAKGNILERFSAQQFPDLHSELNLSSLELGDSALYFCASSATGTGSQETQYFGPGTRLLVL.

Note on this clonotype: Because the CDR3's place on the DNA is in doubt, the DNA is left out and the CDR3 is given as listed by TCRdb. V is TRBV20-1 and J is TRBJ1-2; whether TRBD1, the table's D call, matches the DNA was not checked. Germline V gives CDR1 DFQATT, CDR2 SNEGSKA (reference sequence). The CDR3 comprises 14 residues, both ends counted. The CDR3 loop is CSTSGQVFNYGYTF.

The CDR3 sequence: CASSRRRPICQQDTQYF. DNA for the CDR3: TGTGCCAGCAGCAGGCGTCGTCCCATTTGTCAGCAAGATACGCAGTATTTT. This rearrangement joins TRBV3-1 to TRBJ2-3, with no clear D. The CDR3 has 17 residues. The germline V gene has CDR1 LGHDT and CDR2 YNNKEL (reference sequence). V was pared by 5 bases and J by 5 bases, with 23 bases between.

The chain is built from TRBV23-1 and TRBJ1-1, with 7 bases that match TRBD1. TRBV23-1 is an ORF for which the function is uncertain. The CDR3 has 15 amino acids. V lost 4 bases, J lost 5 bases, and 10 bases stayed unmatched. The CDR3 nucleotides are TGCGCCAGCAGTCCCAGGGGGTGGTGGTTTACTGAAGCTTTCTTT. This codes for CASSPRGWWFTEAFF.

This rearrangement joins TRBV6-2 or TRBV6-3 to TRBJ1-1; D may be TRBD1 (5 bases). The V end lost 5 bases, the J end lost 4 bases, and 14 bases lay between the germline ends. The CDR3 consists of 14 residues. CDR1 and CDR2 (germline): MNHEY, SVGEGT. Written as DNA, the CDR3 is TGTGCCAGCAGTCGTAGGGAGAGGGGCACTGAAGCTTTCTTT. This sequence encodes CASSRRERGTEAFF.

V and J are TRBV7-8 and TRBJ2-2, with 8 bases aligning to TRBD2. The CDR3 has 17 residues. Germline V gene lookup returns CDR1 SGHVS and CDR2 FQNEAQ. The junction had 11 bases not matched to a gene; V was cut back by 5 bases and J by 3 bases. CDR3 sequence: CASSRVRREGHTGELFF. The DNA of the CDR3 is TGTGCCAGCAGCCGGGTCCGACGGGAGGGCCACACCGGGGAGCTGTTTTTT.

The chain recombines TRBV6-5 with TRBJ2-3; TRBD2 is a possible D gene (5 bases). CDR1 and CDR2 from the germline V gene are MNHEY and SVGAGI. V lost 2 bases and J lost 4, with 13 bases in between. CDR3 length: 15 amino acids. The CDR3 here is CASSYTQERADTQYF. In DNA, the CDR3 is TGTGCCAGCAGTTACACCCAAGAGAGGGCAGATACGCAGTATTTT.

This clonotype was detected once. V is TRBV6-5 and J is TRBJ1-2; maybe TRBD1 (5 bases). This CDR3 region has 14 residues. Germline CDR1 is MNHEY and CDR2 is SVGAGI. V lost 5 bases and J 4 bases, leaving 14 bases between the germline ends. Written as DNA, the CDR3 is TGTGCCAGCAGTGATCCTGGGACCCGCTATGGCTACACCTTC. Translating it yields CASSDPGTRYGYTF.

The V and J genes are TRBV10-3 and TRBJ2-1; D is possibly TRBD1 or TRBD2 (5 bases each). The CDR3 runs 15 residues. V lost 0 bases and J lost 3, with 9 bases in between. CDR1 is ENHRY and CDR2 is SYGVKD in the germline V gene. The CDR3 bases are TGTGCCATCAGTGAGTCGAGGGGCCACTACAATGAGCAGTTCTTC. It yields the protein CAISESRGHYNEQFF.

This chain joins TRBV19 and TRBJ2-7; 11 nucleotides match TRBD1. The germline gives CDR1 LNHDA, CDR2 SQIVND (reference sequence). Trimming cost V 6 bases and J 0 bases; bases outside gene matches: 4. This CDR3 is built from 15 residues. CDR3 loop: CASRGGTGGSYEQYF. The CDR3 DNA is TGTGCCAGTAGAGGTGGGACAGGGGGCTCCTACGAGCAGTACTTC.

The genes are TRBV9 and TRBJ2-6, with D tentatively TRBD1 (5 bases). V was trimmed by 6 bases and J by 2 bases, leaving 12 bases between them. CDR3 size: 15 residues. In germline, CDR1 is SGDLS, CDR2 YYNGEE. This chain's CDR3 is CASTSGPTGANVLTF. In DNA, the CDR3 is TGTGCCAGCACATCAGGGCCCACTGGGGCCAACGTCCTGACTTTC.

The rearrangement uses TRBV29-1 and TRBJ1-5; D is undetermined. The CDR3 extends over 10 amino acids. CDR1 is SQVTM and CDR2 is ANQGSEA in the germline V gene. Trimming removed 4 bases at V and 5 bases at J, with 3 bases between. The CDR3 loop is CSVGHQPQHF. DNA of the CDR3: TGCAGCGTTGGACATCAGCCCCAGCATTTT.

The chain uses TRBV7-2 and TRBJ2-4; D perhaps matches TRBD1 (6 bases). In germline, CDR1 is SGHTA, CDR2 FQGNSA. This CDR3 has 15 residues. V was trimmed by 2 bases and J by 5 bases, leaving 13 bases between them. CDR3 DNA: TGTGCCAGCAGCTTATTTGTGGGGGCTGAAAACATTCAGTACTTC. Protein: CASSLFVGAENIQYF.

V usage is TRBV27 and J usage is TRBJ1-4; TRBD1 matches 10 bases. V lost 4 bases and J lost 7; bases outside the gene matches: 0. The CDR3 has 13 residues. Germline V gene data show CDR1 as MNHEY and CDR2 as SMNVEV (reference sequence). The CDR3 is CASSWDRGEKLFF. For the CDR3, the DNA is TGTGCCAGCAGTTGGGACAGGGGTGAAAAACTGTTTTTT. Full variable domain (missing parts from reference TRBV27 and TRBJ1-4): EAQVTQNPRYLITVTGKKLTVTCSQNMNHEYMSWYRQDPGLGLRQIYYSMNVEVTDKGDVPEGYKVSRKEKRNFPLILESPSPNQTSLYFCASSWDRGEKLFFGSGTQLSVL.

The rearrangement links TRBV5-6 to TRBJ1-2; 7 bases fit TRBD1. The CDR3 loop spans 13 amino acids. V gave up 8 bases and J gave up 0 bases; unmatched junction bases: 4. The germline gives CDR1 SGHDT, CDR2 YYEEEE. The chain's CDR3 is CASRQGANYGYTF. CDR3 coding DNA: TGTGCCAGTCGACAGGGAGCTAACTATGGCTACACCTTC.

The chain links TRBV7-2 to TRBJ1-1, with D tentatively TRBD1 (5 bases). The CDR3 spans 13 residues. Trimming took 2 bases from V and 8 from J, leaving 12 bases between them. CDR1 SGHTA and CDR2 FQGNSA come from the germline V gene. CDR3 DNA sequence: TGTGCCAGCAGCTTATTCCTGGGGGAGGAAGCTTTCTTT. Encoded protein: CASSLFLGEEAFF.

V and J are TRBV7-2 and TRBJ1-2; D remains ambiguous. The CDR3 totals 13 residues. From germline, CDR1 is SGHTA and CDR2 FQGNSA. V lost 5 bases to trimming and J lost 5 bases, with 12 bases between them. CDR3 nucleotide sequence: TGTGCCAGCAGCGAGGGCAGTTGGTATGGCTACACCTTC. This translates into CASSEGSWYGYTF.

The chain joins TRBV7-9 to TRBJ2-7; perhaps D is TRBD1 or TRBD2 (7 bases each). V was trimmed by 7 bases and J by 5 bases, leaving 27 bases between them. This CDR3 contains 17 residues. Germline V gene lookup returns CDR1 SEHNR and CDR2 FQNEAQ (reference sequence). As DNA, the CDR3 is TGTGCCAGCATCCCTTGGGGGAGGGGGCTCCAGGGGAACGAGCAGTACTTC. Translated: CASIPWGRGLQGNEQYF.

This chain joins TRBV20-1 and TRBJ2-4; TRBD1 or TRBD2 may be the D gene (5 bases each). Germline-derived CDR1 and CDR2 are DFQATT and SNEGSKA (reference sequence). The CDR3 is 14 residues long. Trimming stripped 5 bases from V and 6 bases from J, with 17 bases between. CDR3 sequence: CSADGTPRGNIQYF. The CDR3 nucleotides read TGCAGTGCTGATGGGACCCCACGGGGAAACATTCAGTACTTC.

The V and J genes are TRBV19 and TRBJ1-1, with 9 bases fitting TRBD1. The CDR3 is 16 residues long. The germline gives CDR1 LNHDA, CDR2 SQIVND (reference sequence). Germline trimming cut 5 bases from V and 5 bases from J; bases unmatched to any gene: 12. The CDR3 sequence: CASSSYRGRAVTEAFF. Here the CDR3 DNA reads TGTGCCAGTAGTTCGTACAGGGGGCGGGCGGTAACTGAAGCTTTCTTT.

V usage is TRBV7-8 and J usage is TRBJ2-1; D may be TRBD2 (5 bases). The CDR3 is 13 amino acids. The germline V gene has CDR1 SGHVS and CDR2 FQNEAQ. Trimming took 5 bases from V and 3 from J, leaving 8 bases between them. CDR3 bases: TGTGCCAGCAGCGGCCGGGACTACAATGAGCAGTTCTTC. This translates into CASSGRDYNEQFF.

In this sample, this clonotype turned up a few times. The gene calls are TRBV18 and TRBJ1-1; TRBD1 is a possible D gene (6 bases). The CDR3 extends over 14 amino acids. V shed 5 bases and J shed 1 base, with 11 bases lying between them. CDR1 is KGHSH and CDR2 is LQKENI in the germline V gene. The CDR3 reads CASSSRQENTEAFF. CDR3 bases: TGTGCCAGCTCATCGCGACAGGAGAACACTGAAGCTTTCTTT. The whole variable domain, filled in from reference TRBV18 and TRBJ1-1, reads NAGVMQNPRHLVRRRGQEARLRCSPMKGHSHVYWYRQLPEEGLKFMVYLQKENIIDESGMPKERFSAEFPKEGPSILRIQQVVRGDSAAYFCASSSRQENTEAFFGQGTRLTVV.

This clonotype came up once. The CDR3, as DNA: TGTGCCAGCAGCGTCAATCGACAGGGACAAGCTTTCTTT. It specifies CASSVNRQGQAFF. V is TRBV11-2 and J is TRBJ1-1; 7 bases align to TRBD1. With V trimmed by 5 bases and J by 9 bases, 9 bases remained unmatched. The CDR3 sequence is 13 residues long. Looked up from germline, CDR1 is SGHAT and CDR2 is FQNNGV. Based on the CDR3 plus reference TRBV11-2 and TRBJ1-1, the full variable domain is EAGVAQSPRYKIIEKRQSVAFWCNPISGHATLYWYQQILGQGPKLLIQFQNNGVVDDSQLPKDRFSAERLKGVDSTLKIQPAKLEDSAVYLCASSVNRQGQAFFGQGTRLTVV.

This chain links TRBV12-3 or TRBV12-4 with TRBJ1-5; TRBD1 is a possible D gene (6 bases). The CDR3 covers 14 residues. Deletions cut 6 bases from V and 6 bases from J, with 15 bases between. The CDR3 spells CASRPRGGGQPQHF. In DNA form, the CDR3 reads TGTGCCAGCAGACCGAGGGGAGGGGGTCAGCCCCAGCATTTT.

The J gene is TRBJ1-6, the V gene TRBV18; TRBD1 aligns across 9 bases. Losses at the gene ends were 5 bases for V and 7 bases for J; bases not matched to a gene: 6. Germline CDR1 KGHSH, CDR2 LQKENI. This CDR3 has 15 amino acids. The CDR3 protein is CASSFRQGENSPLHF. DNA for the CDR3: TGTGCCAGCTCATTCAGACAGGGGGAAAATTCACCCCTCCACTTT.

The chain employs TRBV5-6 and TRBJ1-1; D gene ambiguous. The V gene lost 4 bases and the J gene lost 0 bases, with 16 bases spanning the gap. The germline gives CDR1 SGHDT, CDR2 YYEEEE. The CDR3 is 16 amino acids. For the CDR3, the DNA is TGTGCCAGCAGCCCGGCTGGTGGTGGAATGAACACTGAAGCTTTCTTT. Translated, it gives CASSPAGGGMNTEAFF.

This chain connects TRBV7-2 to TRBJ1-6; perhaps TRBD1 as D (5 bases). The CDR3 runs 15 residues. From germline, CDR1 is SGHTA and CDR2 FQGNSA. Trimming shortened V by 0 bases and J by 10 bases, and 13 bases separated the two germline ends. CDR3 sequence reads: CASSLAGGVRSPLHF. In DNA, the CDR3 is TGTGCCAGCAGCTTAGCGGGGGGGGTAAGATCACCCCTCCACTTT.

The chain has TRBV6-6 and TRBJ2-5; D gene ambiguous. Germline V gives CDR1 MNHNY, CDR2 SVGAGI (reference sequence). V was shortened by 0 bases and J by 3 bases, with 8 bases between the two germline ends. The CDR3 loop spans 14 amino acids. CDR3 nucleotide sequence: TGTGCCAGCAGTTACTCGGGTCAGAAAGAGACCCAGTACTTC. It is translated as CASSYSGQKETQYF.

V gene TRBV20-1 combines with J gene TRBJ1-5; 7 bases fit TRBD1. The germline V gene has CDR1 DFQATT and CDR2 SNEGSKA (reference sequence). CDR3 size: 16 residues. With V trimmed by 5 bases and J by 3 bases, 13 bases remained unmatched. CDR3 sequence: CSAPLGTVGFNQPQHF. Here the CDR3 DNA reads TGCAGTGCTCCGCTGGGGACAGTGGGATTCAATCAGCCCCAGCATTTT.